The T cell receptor beta chain described here comes from a study of OX40 agonist ivuxolimab in advanced cancers. Method: immunoSEQ multiplex PCR; TCRdb's copy keeps in-frame clones and lacks some. This table has approximately 89,000 clones, 90% to 95% appearing once. In this sample, this clone turned up once. The CDR3 runs to 15 residues. V was cut by 6 bases and J by 1 base, with 13 bases left in between. Germline V gene data show CDR1 as MNHNY and CDR2 as SVGAGI (reference sequence). The material was CD4+ or CD8+ T cells sorted from blood, obtained in a trial of the OX40 agonist ivuxolimab. The clonotype was recovered from an adult with an advanced solid tumor such as melanoma, head and neck, liver or kidney cancer. This rearrangement joins TRBV6-6 to TRBJ1-5; D may be TRBD1 (6 bases). The CDR3 protein is CASSPRGASNQPQHF. The DNA of the CDR3 is TGTGCCAGCAGCCCTCGGGGGGCCAGCAATCAGCCCCAGCATTTT.